The present T cell receptor (beta chain) was sequenced within a study of molecular identifiers for immune sequencing clone quantification. Study at large: Replicate RNA from approximately 20,000 or 100,000 naive CD8 T cells formed five aliquots; four were sequenced.

CD8+CD4-CCR7+CD45RA+ cells were sorted as naive CD8 T cells. Preparation of the bulk TCR libraries relied on previously described methods and listed TCR primers. TCRdb re-derived calls from the PCR reads in MiXCR, one entry per CDR3 protein. The top ten clones hold 0.76% of a sample with around 460,000 distinct CDR3 sequences, less than 30% of them seen once. The CDR3 has 17 residues. Germline loops: CDR1 MNHEY, CDR2 SMNVEV (reference sequence). V dropped 1 base and J dropped 6; count of bases not matched to a gene: 8. This clonotype appeared a few times. Its target is unknown. Study-wide findings and caveats: The share of molecules held by clones above 20 RNA copies was over 98% in effector cells and under 1% in naive cells.

The clonotype comes from a human donor in good health. Some libraries in this study had Jurkat cell RNA spiked in. The sequenced material came from naive CD8+ T cells from blood, with Jurkat cell RNA spiked in. Subset in this sample: FACS-sorted CD8+CD4-CCR7+CD45RA+ naive T cells. The chain combines TRBV27 with TRBJ2-3, with 12 positions matching TRBD2. The CDR3 DNA follows: TGTGCCAGCAGTTTATGGCCTAGCGGGGGGGCAGGCGATACGCAGTATTTT. As protein: CASSLWPSGGAGDTQYF.